A selection of T cell receptor beta chains follows, all from one sample in a study of control samples from healthy donors and cancer patients. The method was immunoSEQ multiplex PCR; TCRdb's version includes in-frame clones alone and lacks a portion of them. The sample lists roughly 80,000 clones, roughly 91% occurring once. The sequencing sample was made of blood. The receptors come from a man aged 45-65 years in good health. Both conserved end residues are trimmed from each CDR3.

ASSLNRGYEQY	TRBV5-6	11	TRBJ2-7
ASSLALSGANVLT	TRBV5-5	13	TRBJ2-6
ASSTRLGNEQF	TRBV5-1	11	TRBJ2-1
SVSQGASNTEAF	TRBV29-1	12	TRBJ1-1
ASSGDYKGALANEKLF	TRBV9	16	TRBJ1-4
ASLRMNTEAF	TRBV7-8	10	TRBJ1-1
ASSPPGAIGRETQY	TRBV18	14	TRBJ2-5
ASSSGQVGNTIY	TRBV6-2/TRBV6-3	12	TRBJ1-3
ASSWGQGGTEAF	TRBV5-1	12	TRBJ1-1
ASRGFVKGATEAF	TRBV6-5	13	TRBJ1-1
ASSLAGGVSYEQY	TRBV5-1	13	TRBJ2-7
ASSSGINYGYT	TRBV2	11	TRBJ1-2
ASSDNVQWDRAST	TRBV3-1/TRBV3-2	13	TRBJ1-2
ASSDRGLSGANVLT	TRBV5-1	14	TRBJ2-6
ASSSAGRSGNTIY	TRBV6-5	13	TRBJ1-3
ASRRRQGKDEKLF	TRBV21-1	13	TRBJ1-4
ASSPPGRGDSPLH	TRBV9	13	TRBJ1-6
ASSEYMGTGGLETQY	TRBV6-1	15	TRBJ2-5
ASPTSGGTGELF	TRBV7-8	12	TRBJ2-2
AVSWTDSYEQY	TRBV6-4	11	TRBJ2-7
ASRRSYNSPLH	TRBV5-1	11	TRBJ1-6
ASSTGGRETQY	TRBV18	11	TRBJ2-5
ASSWPGTDTQY	TRBV5-1	11	TRBJ2-3
AWIGTRQASYGYT	TRBV30	13	TRBJ1-2
ASSFGERGTRYNEQF	TRBV7-9	15	TRBJ2-1
ASRMNTEAF	TRBV12-3/TRBV12-4	9	TRBJ1-1
ASSLAPGLAGTGELF	TRBV5-1	15	TRBJ2-2
ASSYPGLAEETQY	TRBV6-2/TRBV6-3	13	TRBJ2-5
ASSRTRRASGNGGTQY	TRBV14	16	TRBJ2-5
ATSSPQVRDYGYT	TRBV15	13	TRBJ1-2
ASSAMVGAMNQPQH	TRBV10-2	14	TRBJ1-5
ASSLKGNYGYT	TRBV5-1	11	TRBJ1-2
ATSDRDKAAQY	TRBV24-1	11	TRBJ2-3
ASSQERLNNGMTQY	TRBV3-1/TRBV3-2	14	TRBJ2-5
AISEGQNTEAF	TRBV10-3	11	TRBJ1-1
AWSGAPTEQY	TRBV30	10	TRBJ2-7
ARSFFPGSYEQY	TRBV5-3	12	TRBJ2-7
SVGQRVWKSLAKNIQY	TRBV29-1	16	TRBJ2-4
ATRGSPGGSTGELF	TRBV24-1	14	TRBJ2-2
ATSREGGGTDTQY	TRBV15	13	TRBJ2-3
ASSSRDKANTGELF	TRBV19	14	TRBJ2-2
ASSEGSRGLGQPQH	TRBV25-1	14	TRBJ1-5
ASSLDRGGLF	TRBV11-2	10	TRBJ1-4
ASSLGHNEQF	TRBV12-3/TRBV12-4	10	TRBJ2-1
ASSPNRGAKNIQY	TRBV18	13	TRBJ2-4
ASSLGRGGTEAF	TRBV7-9	12	TRBJ1-1
ASSLGSASIDADTQY	TRBV7-9	15	TRBJ2-3
ASSSTGDYEQY	TRBV28	11	TRBJ2-7
ATSDLGAGGSHHGELF	TRBV24-1	16	TRBJ2-2
ASRDGTASTDTQY	TRBV5-1	13	TRBJ2-3
ASSFSNEQF	TRBV11-3	9	TRBJ2-1
ASSQATGTGNSPLH	TRBV14	14	TRBJ1-6
ASSVGLAGSIDTQY	TRBV7-6	14	TRBJ2-3
ASSSEGLGTGELF	TRBV5-1	13	TRBJ2-2
ASSEARDWGIQY	TRBV6-1	12	TRBJ2-4
ASSRPGRLGGYT	TRBV14	12	TRBJ1-2
ASSHTTGYTSGNTIY	TRBV3-1/TRBV3-2	15	TRBJ1-3
ASSQGGYGYT	TRBV19	10	TRBJ1-2
ASSQDVRGNSPLH	TRBV14	13	TRBJ1-6